These 13 T cell receptor beta chains originate from one sample sequenced in a study of lymphopenia after photon versus proton radiotherapy. The repertoire was sequenced with immunoSEQ multiplex PCR; TCRdb's copy has only in-frame clones and lacks some. The sample records about 26,000 clones, around four fifths being singletons. This material consisted of peripheral blood, taken from a patient treated with photon-based radiotherapy. These receptors were obtained from a woman aged 45-59 years with pancreatic cancer.

This chain joins TRBV28 and TRBJ2-7; 11 nucleotides line up with TRBD2. CDR3 size: 15 residues. V lost 6 bases and J lost 4; bases outside the gene matches: 8. CDR1 and CDR2 (germline): MDHEN, SYDVKM. This chain's CDR3 is CASSSSGLAVYEQYF. The CDR3 DNA follows: TGTGCCAGCAGCTCATCGGGACTAGCGGTATACGAGCAGTACTTC.

This sequence joins TRBV9 and TRBJ2-7, with TRBD2 matching 8 bases. With 4 bases clipped from V and 5 bases from J, the junction kept 11 bases outside the gene matches. This CDR3 is 15 amino acids long. Looked up from germline, CDR1 is SGDLS and CDR2 is YYNGEE. The CDR3 sequence is CASSPGEREYDEQYF. The DNA of the CDR3 is TGTGCCAGCAGCCCCGGGGAGCGGGAGTACGACGAGCAGTACTTC. Complete variable domain (other parts from reference TRBV9 and TRBJ2-7): DSGVTQTPKHLITATGQRVTLRCSPRSGDLSVYWYQQSLDQGLQFLIQYYNGEERAKGNILERFSAQQFPDLHSELNLSSLELGDSALYFCASSPGEREYDEQYFGPGTRLTVT.

This clone was counted only a few times. Here the CDR3 DNA reads TGTGCCAGTAGTTCACAAGGGGGACGAGCTTTCTTT. It encodes CASSSQGGRAFF. The chain uses TRBV19 and TRBJ1-1, with a tentative D call TRBD1 (6 bases). The ends were cut back, 5 bases at V and 10 bases at J, with 14 bases in the middle. Germline assignment: CDR1 LNHDA and CDR2 SQIVND (reference sequence). The CDR3 is 12 residues long.

V usage is TRBV19 and J usage is TRBJ2-7; a possible D gene is TRBD2 (6 bases). Trimming cost V 2 bases and J 2 bases, with 13 bases left between them. From germline, CDR1 is LNHDA and CDR2 SQIVND (reference sequence). This CDR3 region has 15 residues. DNA of the CDR3: TGTGCCAGTAGTATAAGGCCTAGCGAGGCCTACGAGCAGTACTTC. Encoded protein: CASSIRPSEAYEQYF.

The chain links TRBV20-1 to TRBJ2-7; D might be TRBD2 (5 bases). Germline V gene data show CDR1 as DFQATT and CDR2 as SNEGSKA (reference sequence). V was shortened by 2 bases and J by 6 bases, with 8 bases between the two germline ends. The CDR3 runs 11 residues. Here the CDR3 DNA reads TGCAGTGCTAGACTAGCTGGCGAGCAGTACTTC. Protein product: CSARLAGEQYF.

This clone was seen a single time. The J gene is TRBJ2-1, the V gene TRBV11-2; maybe TRBD1 (5 bases). Between the trimmed V and J ends, which lost 3 bases and 4 bases, there was a span of 10 bases. In germline, CDR1 is SGHAT, CDR2 FQNNGV. This CDR3 has 14 residues. The CDR3 bases are TGTGCCAGCAGCTTGGACACCGTTTACAATGAGCAGTTCTTC. This sequence encodes CASSLDTVYNEQFF.

The chain has TRBV9 and TRBJ2-7; 9 nucleotides agree with TRBD2. V lost 1 base, J lost 5 bases, and 7 bases stayed unmatched. CDR3 length equals 15 residues. The germline gives CDR1 SGDLS, CDR2 YYNGEE. The CDR3 region is CASSVLAGLADEQYF. Written as DNA, the CDR3 is TGTGCCAGCAGCGTACTAGCGGGACTGGCAGACGAGCAGTACTTC.

The chain links TRBV5-4 to TRBJ2-5; D ambiguous. Trimming took off 0 bases at V and 1 base at J, with 16 bases between the two ends. Per germline, CDR1 SGHNT and CDR2 YYREEE (reference sequence). CDR3 size: 17 residues. CDR3: CASSLGLADLPQETQYF. For the CDR3, the DNA is TGTGCCAGCAGCTTGGGTCTGGCGGATCTACCCCAAGAGACCCAGTACTTC.

The chain uses TRBV4-3 and TRBJ2-1, with unresolved D. V was cut by 0 bases and J by 4 bases, with 13 bases left in between. Germline V lookup: CDR1 LGHNA, CDR2 YSLEER. The CDR3 totals 16 residues. The CDR3 region is CASSQEVTQRYNEQFF. Written as DNA, the CDR3 is TGCGCCAGCAGCCAAGAAGTGACTCAGCGATACAATGAGCAGTTCTTC.

The chain links TRBV10-1 to TRBJ1-5; D is unclear. The V end lost 0 bases, the J end lost 4 bases, and 10 bases lay between the germline ends. Germline V gene lookup returns CDR1 WNHNN and CDR2 SYGVQD (reference sequence). This CDR3 is 15 amino acids long. DNA of the CDR3: TGCGCCAGCAGTGAGTCGAAAGGGCTTAATCAGCCCCAGCATTTT. Translated, it gives CASSESKGLNQPQHF.

V and J are TRBV5-1 and TRBJ2-7; the D is unclear. This CDR3 region has 12 residues. Trimming took off 0 bases at V and 5 bases at J, with 6 bases between the two ends. CDR1 SGHRS and CDR2 YFSETQ come from the germline V gene. CDR3 bases: TGCGCCAGCAGCTTGGGACGAAACGAGCAGTACTTC. It yields the protein CASSLGRNEQYF.

The chain joins TRBV21-1 to TRBJ2-5. TRBV21-1 is a listed pseudogene. The CDR3 extends over 16 amino acids. In DNA form, the CDR3 reads TGTGCCAGCAGCAAAGAAACTTACATCGCCCAAGAGACCCAGTACTTC. Its protein is CASSKETYIAQETQYF.

DNA of the CDR3: TGTGCCAGTAGTGTTCAGGGGGCCCTTAGCAATCAGCCCCAGCATTTT. This encodes CASSVQGALSNQPQHF. V usage is TRBV19 and J usage is TRBJ1-5; 8 bases map to TRBD1. The CDR3 is 16 residues long. Germline V lookup: CDR1 LNHDA, CDR2 SQIVND (reference sequence). The ends lost 5 bases at V and 0 bases at J; junction bases unmatched: 6. The variable domain in full, with the rest retrieved from reference TRBV19 and TRBJ1-5, is DGGITQSPKYLFRKEGQNVTLSCEQNLNHDAMYWYRQDPGQGLRLIYYSQIVNDFQKGDIAEGYSVSREKKESFPLTVTSAQKNPTAFYLCASSVQGALSNQPQHFGDGTRLSIL.